This TCR beta chain stems from a study of beta chain features in type 1 diabetes. Study-level results: PCR might preferentially amplify shorter templates, equally in patients and controls.

CD4+ cells of the naive, central memory, regulatory and stem cell-like memory types were sorted via CD45RO/CCR7/CD25/CD127/CD95/CD27. In the case of this clone: Its antigen is currently unknown.

Germline loops: CDR1 MDHEN, CDR2 SYDVKM. The CDR3 covers 15 residues. J was trimmed by 9 bases and V by 4 bases; bases with no gene match: 5. The entirety of the isolated RNA underwent reverse transcription, so expressed TCRB transcripts were sequenced. The assay was immunoSEQ multiplex PCR, and TCRdb's table has in-frame clones only and misses some. The sample carries tens of thousands of clones, 50% to 75% recorded once. The specimen sequenced was Tregs from blood. The chain links TRBV28 to TRBJ2-1; 14 nucleotides align to TRBD2. The receptor was derived from a woman aged 30 to 39 in good health. The CDR3 reads CASSSGTSGRSEQFF. The CDR3 coding sequence is TGTGCCAGCAGTTCCGGGACTAGCGGGAGAAGTGAGCAGTTCTTC. Full variable domain (rest looked up from reference TRBV28 and TRBJ2-1): DVKVTQSSRYLVKRTGEKVFLECVQDMDHENMFWYRQDPGLGLRLIYFSYDVKMKEKGDIPEGYSVSREKKERFSLILESASTNQTSMYLCASSSGTSGRSEQFFGPGTRLTVL.